The clone carrying this T cell receptor beta chain was detected only a few times. Its antigen is unidentified. V lost 1 base, J lost 4 bases, and 11 bases stayed unmatched. The germline CDR1 and CDR2 sequences are SGHRS and YFSETQ. The CDR3 spans 16 residues. This specimen belongs to a study of post-analysis software for immune sequencing data. Study conclusions and caveats: Controls showed lower frequencies than patients for a handful of TRBV segments, and TRBV5-6, TRBV5-1 and TRBV20-1 were among these. Those samples that were prepared in the same batch co-clustered strongly by F measure.

Unique molecular identifiers featured in each of the TCR beta cDNA libraries. There were about 0.95 to 11 million T cells, and 450,000 to 550,000 cDNA molecules came from them. MiXCR was run by TCRdb on the PCR reads, yielding one entry per CDR3 protein. The data contain 700,000 to 800,000 distinct CDR3 sequences, just under 30% of them seen just once; the ten biggest clones take up roughly 0.57%. The sequence was collected from a girl aged 10 to 17 with multiple sclerosis. The sample consisted of blood. This rearrangement joins TRBV5-1 to TRBJ2-7; 7 bases are shared with TRBD2. CDR3 sequence (DNA): TGCGCCAGCAGCTTGTATGAGCGGGACGTCTCGTACGAGCAGTACTTC. Its protein product is CASSLYERDVSYEQYF.